These 32 T cell receptor beta chains were sequenced from one sample in a study of response to subunit inactivated influenza vaccine. TCRdb re-analysed the RT-PCR reads in MiXCR, keeping a single row per CDR3 protein. The data contain about 650,000 distinct CDR3 sequences, approximately 14% of them singletons. The sample consisted of PBMCs from blood, taken 11 to 12 days after vaccination. These receptors came from a man aged 50 or older who received an inactivated influenza vaccine.

This clonotype was detected a few times. This chain links TRBV7-6 with TRBJ2-3; TRBD1 or TRBD2 may be the D gene (5 bases each). The CDR3 covers 15 residues. Germline V gives CDR1 SGHVS, CDR2 FNYEAQ. V was pared by 4 bases and J by 2 bases, with 13 bases between. This chain's CDR3 is CASSSGTLLTDTQYF. The CDR3 coding sequence is TGTGCCAGCAGCTCCGGGACCCTGCTCACAGATACGCAGTATTTT.

The gene calls are TRBV3-1 and TRBJ2-7; no clear D. The CDR3 length is 11 residues. Germline lookup yields CDR1 LGHDT and CDR2 YNNKEL (reference sequence). V lost 4 bases, J lost 4 bases, and 5 bases lay in between. CDR3 nucleotides: TGTGCCAGCAGCCGTTATTACGAGCAGTACTTC. It codes for CASSRYYEQYF.

The rearrangement links TRBV2 to TRBJ1-1; 8 nucleotides match TRBD1. V was clipped by 10 bases and J by 2 bases; unmatched bases: 9. This CDR3 is 14 amino acids long. The germline V gene has CDR1 SNHLY and CDR2 FYNNEI. CDR3 protein: CATPRQGANTEAFF. The CDR3 nucleotides are TGTGCCACCCCAAGGCAGGGGGCAAACACTGAAGCTTTCTTT.

This clonotype was counted many times. The chain carries TRBV10-3 and TRBJ2-7; TRBD1 agrees at 10 bases. The CDR3 is 13 amino acids. CDR1 is ENHRY, CDR2 SYGVKD, per germline. The ends lost 7 bases at V and 4 bases at J; junction bases unmatched: 4. The CDR3 nucleotides are TGTGCCATCACATGGGACAGGGGTTACGAGCAGTACTTC. Its translation: CAITWDRGYEQYF.

This clonotype showed up just a few times. V and J are TRBV29-1 and TRBJ2-1, with D possibly being TRBD2 (6 bases). Germline values: CDR1 SQVTM, CDR2 ANQGSEA. The CDR3 length is 13 residues. The V end lost 5 bases, the J end lost 5 bases, and 13 bases lay between the germline ends. The CDR3 protein is CSVRREADNEQFF. CDR3 nucleotides: TGCAGCGTTCGGCGGGAAGCGGACAATGAGCAGTTCTTC.

This clonotype was detected a few times. The V and J genes are TRBV20-1 and TRBJ2-7; D possibly corresponds to TRBD1 (5 bases). V lost 0 bases, J lost 3 bases, and 15 bases lay in between. The CDR3 is 15 amino acids. Germline V gene data show CDR1 as DFQATT and CDR2 as SNEGSKA (reference sequence). CDR3 nucleotide sequence: TGCAGTGCTAGAGATGTTAGGGGCGATCTCTACGAGCAGTACTTC. Amino acids: CSARDVRGDLYEQYF.

At least ten counts were recorded for this clonotype. V is TRBV20-1 and J is TRBJ2-5; TRBD1 agrees at 9 bases. Looked up from germline, CDR1 is DFQATT and CDR2 is SNEGSKA (reference sequence). The CDR3 has 14 residues. The V gene end was trimmed by 2 bases and the J gene end by 6 bases; junction bases not matched to a gene: 7. The CDR3 is CSARSTGGSKTQYF. Here the CDR3 DNA reads TGCAGTGCTAGATCTACAGGGGGCTCGAAGACCCAGTACTTC.

Only a few counts were recorded for this clonotype. The chain couples TRBV11-2 to TRBJ2-7; no reliable D call. This CDR3 is built from 13 residues. CDR1 SGHAT and CDR2 FQNNGV come from the germline V gene. Deletions cut 7 bases from V and 3 bases from J, with 13 bases between. The CDR3: CASTPRRNYEQYF. In DNA form, the CDR3 reads TGTGCCAGCACCCCACGGCGGAACTACGAGCAGTACTTC.

The V call is TRBV18, the J call TRBJ2-1; 7 bases align to TRBD1. CDR3 size: 15 residues. CDR1 and CDR2 from the germline V gene are KGHSH and LQKENI. V was pared by 3 bases and J by 7 bases, with 9 bases of the junction left unmatched. Here the CDR3 reads CASSPLDRAGNEQFF. In DNA, the CDR3 is TGTGCCAGCTCACCGCTAGACAGGGCGGGTAATGAGCAGTTCTTC.

This clonotype was detected only a few times. The chain links TRBV20-1 to TRBJ2-7; TRBD1 or TRBD2 may be the D gene (5 bases each). The CDR3 is 13 residues long. V was clipped by 6 bases and J by 8 bases, with 20 bases between them. Per germline, CDR1 DFQATT and CDR2 SNEGSKA (reference sequence). The CDR3 bases are TGCAGTGCCGTCCCGGGACCACACAACAAGCAGTACTTC. It yields the protein CSAVPGPHNKQYF.

This clonotype was seen only a few times. This sequence joins TRBV14 and TRBJ2-4, with a tentative D call TRBD1 (5 bases). The CDR3 runs 15 residues. Germline CDR1 reads SGHDN; CDR2 reads FVKESK. V lost 0 bases and J 6 bases, leaving 12 bases between the germline ends. The CDR3 protein is CASSQDAGLGNIQYF. DNA for the CDR3: TGTGCCAGCAGCCAAGATGCAGGGTTGGGAAACATTCAGTACTTC.

The gene calls are TRBV4-3 and TRBJ1-5; D remains ambiguous. V lost 0 bases and J lost 7, with 13 bases in between. From germline, CDR1 is LGHNA and CDR2 YSLEER. The CDR3 extends over 15 amino acids. The CDR3 spells CASSQDVSGPQPQHF. The CDR3 DNA sequence: TGCGCCAGCAGCCAAGATGTGTCCGGGCCCCAGCCCCAGCATTTT.

The gene calls are TRBV6-5 and TRBJ2-3, with D perhaps matching TRBD1 or TRBD2 (5 bases each). Germline V gene data show CDR1 as MNHEY and CDR2 as SVGAGI. Trimming stripped 0 bases from V and 0 bases from J, with 16 bases between. This CDR3 is 18 amino acids long. The CDR3 is CASSYSIWDQPSTDTQYF. In DNA, the CDR3 is TGTGCCAGCAGTTACTCGATTTGGGACCAGCCCAGCACAGATACGCAGTATTTT.

CDR3: CASSLSRGTQYF. Written as DNA, the CDR3 is TGTGCCAGCAGCTTGTCGAGGGGGACCCAGTACTTC. The J gene is TRBJ2-5, the V gene TRBV12-3 or TRBV12-4; D may correspond to TRBD1 or TRBD2 (5 bases each). Trimming shortened V by 6 bases and J by 7 bases, and 12 bases separated the two germline ends. The CDR3 has 12 amino acids.

The genes are TRBV7-2 and TRBJ2-7; TRBD2 agrees at 12 bases. V lost 1 base to trimming and J lost 5 bases; unmatched junction nucleotides: 6. Germline CDR1 reads SGHTA; CDR2 reads FQGNSA. The CDR3 has 16 amino acids. This CDR3 is CASSLVASGRAHEQYF. CDR3 coding DNA: TGTGCCAGCAGCTTAGTGGCTAGCGGGAGGGCCCACGAGCAGTACTTC.

This clonotype has a handful of counts. V is TRBV13 and J is TRBJ2-3, with D perhaps given as TRBD1 or TRBD2 (6 bases each). The V end lost 5 bases, the J end lost 4 bases, and 37 bases lay between the germline ends. The CDR3 has 22 amino acids. Germline V CDR1 and CDR2: PRHDT, FYEKMQ (reference sequence). Here the CDR3 DNA reads TGTGCCAGCAGCCTAAGCTCCATCTCAGGTCGGAGGGGGTTCGAGAAAGCAGATACGCAGTATTTT. This sequence encodes CASSLSSISGRRGFEKADTQYF.

This sequence joins TRBV7-2 and TRBJ1-6; D not resolved. There are 15 residues in the CDR3. The germline CDR1 and CDR2 sequences are SGHTA and FQGNSA. The V and J ends lost 3 bases and 0 bases respectively, with 6 bases between them. The CDR3 reads CASSLMSSYNSPLHF. CDR3 sequence (DNA): TGTGCCAGCAGCTTGATGAGCTCCTATAATTCACCCCTCCACTTT.

This chain connects TRBV5-1 to TRBJ2-5; 9 bases line up with TRBD1. Trimming cost V 4 bases and J 4 bases; bases outside gene matches: 8. CDR1 is SGHRS, CDR2 YFSETQ, per germline. The CDR3 length is 15 residues. The CDR3 DNA follows: TGCGCCAGCAGCGTACACAGGGGGCCGGGAGAGACCCAGTACTTC. This codes for CASSVHRGPGETQYF.

The chain joins TRBV4-3 to TRBJ2-7; 7 bases map to TRBD1. The CDR3 has 17 amino acids. The germline V gene encodes CDR1 LGHNA and CDR2 YSLEER. Unmatched junction bases numbered 13, after V lost 5 bases and J lost 0 bases. CDR3 DNA: TGCGCCAGCAGCTTCGACTACACCGGGACAGCCTCCTACGAGCAGTACTTC. Translation gives CASSFDYTGTASYEQYF.

This clonotype was found a few times. The chain is built from TRBV29-1 and TRBJ2-1, with 11 bases fitting TRBD2. Trimming at V came to 0 bases and at J to 8 bases, leaving 9 bases not matched to a gene. The CDR3 has 16 residues. Germline V CDR1 and CDR2: SQVTM, ANQGSEA. In nucleotides, the CDR3 is TGCAGCGTTGAAGAAGGGCTAGCGGGAGGAATATATGAGCAGTTCTTC. It codes for CSVEEGLAGGIYEQFF.

The gene calls are TRBV5-1 and TRBJ2-7, with D perhaps TRBD2 (5 bases). V was trimmed by 4 bases and J by 2 bases, leaving 13 bases between them. The CDR3 runs to 14 residues. Germline V lookup: CDR1 SGHRS, CDR2 YFSETQ. CDR3 residues: CASSRREATYEQYF. The CDR3 DNA is TGCGCCAGCAGCCGCCGGGAAGCCACCTACGAGCAGTACTTC.

The rearrangement joins TRBV5-1 to TRBJ2-4; TRBD1 matches 8 bases. With V trimmed by 4 bases and J by 1 base, 7 bases remained unmatched. Germline lookup yields CDR1 SGHRS and CDR2 YFSETQ. The CDR3 is 16 residues long. CDR3 amino acids: CASSDQGAPAKNIQYF. CDR3 DNA: TGCGCCAGCAGCGATCAGGGGGCGCCGGCCAAAAACATTCAGTACTTC.

The rearrangement uses TRBV9 and TRBJ2-7; 8 bases line up with TRBD2. Germline CDR1 SGDLS, CDR2 YYNGEE. Trimming at V came to 3 bases and at J to 0 bases, leaving 5 bases not matched to a gene. The CDR3 spans 15 residues. CDR3 sequence (DNA): TGTGCCAGCAGCGAGACTAGCGAACCCTCCTACGAGCAGTACTTC. Translation: CASSETSEPSYEQYF.

The J gene is TRBJ2-7, the V gene TRBV7-9; 8 bases match TRBD1. This CDR3 has 13 residues. Germline V gives CDR1 SEHNR, CDR2 FQNEAQ (reference sequence). The ends lost 2 bases at V and 5 bases at J; junction bases unmatched: 2. CDR3 bases: TGTGCCAGCAGCTTAACGACAGGGGACGAGCAGTACTTC. Its translation: CASSLTTGDEQYF.

The V and J genes are TRBV20-1 and TRBJ1-1, with D possibly TRBD1 on 6 matching bases. The CDR3 has 13 amino acids. V was pared by 2 bases and J by 2 bases, with 9 bases between. Germline V gives CDR1 DFQATT, CDR2 SNEGSKA (reference sequence). This CDR3 is CSARRTVNTEAFF. Here the CDR3 DNA reads TGCAGTGCTAGAAGGACAGTTAACACTGAAGCTTTCTTT.

This clonotype was seen a handful of times. The gene calls are TRBV28 and TRBJ1-1; TRBD1 might be the D (5 bases). The CDR3 consists of 15 residues. The V gene's germline CDR1 is MDHEN and CDR2 SYDVKM. Trimming removed 3 bases from V and 1 base from J, with 12 bases in between. CDR3 protein: CASSFLQEWNTEAFF. The CDR3, as DNA: TGTGCCAGCAGTTTTTTACAGGAGTGGAACACTGAAGCTTTCTTT.

The chain links TRBV20-1 to TRBJ1-4; D not certain. The germline V gene has CDR1 DFQATT and CDR2 SNEGSKA (reference sequence). Trimming removed 2 bases at V and 6 bases at J, with 16 bases between. The CDR3 runs 15 residues. The CDR3: CSARLTRRGDEKLFF. The CDR3 bases are TGCAGTGCTAGATTAACCAGACGCGGGGATGAAAAACTGTTTTTT.

This clonotype has a handful of counts. This rearrangement joins TRBV6-5 to TRBJ2-1, with 7 bases fitting TRBD2. Germline trimming cut 0 bases from V and 3 bases from J; bases unmatched to any gene: 2. Germline V gives CDR1 MNHEY, CDR2 SVGAGI. This CDR3 contains 15 residues. CDR3 sequence reads: CASSYSPGGYNEQFF. The DNA for the CDR3 is TGTGCCAGCAGTTACTCCCCGGGGGGCTACAATGAGCAGTTCTTC.

The chain has TRBV5-5 and TRBJ1-3, with no clear D. Germline loops: CDR1 SGHKS, CDR2 YYEKEE (reference sequence). Deletions cut 0 bases from V and 0 bases from J, with 10 bases between. The CDR3 has 16 residues. This CDR3 reads CASSLEVISSGNTIYF. CDR3 nucleotide sequence: TGTGCCAGCAGCTTGGAGGTGATTAGCTCTGGAAACACCATATATTTT. The complete variable domain, with remaining parts taken from reference TRBV5-5 and TRBJ1-3, reads DAGVTQSPTHLIKTRGQQVTLRCSPISGHKSVSWYQQVLGQGPQFIFQYYEKEERGRGNFPDRFSARQFPNYSSELNVNALLLGDSALYLCASSLEVISSGNTIYFGEGSWLTVV.

The gene calls are TRBV4-2 and TRBJ2-1; 8 bases map to TRBD1. Germline CDR1 LGHNA, CDR2 YNFKEQ. This CDR3 spans 14 amino acids. V dropped 3 bases and J dropped 8; count of bases not matched to a gene: 6. The CDR3 coding sequence is TGTGCCAGCAGCCAGCGCGACAGGGGATATGAGCAGTTCTTC. This sequence encodes CASSQRDRGYEQFF.

This CDR3 reads CASSSHLGAGTDTQYF. In nucleotides, the CDR3 is TGTGCCAGCAGTTCCCACTTAGGGGCGGGCACAGATACGCAGTATTTT. This rearrangement joins TRBV28 to TRBJ2-3, with TRBD1 as a possible D gene (5 bases). There are 16 residues in the CDR3. Between the trimmed V and J ends, which lost 4 bases and 1 base, there was a span of 15 bases. Germline values: CDR1 MDHEN, CDR2 SYDVKM.

The chain uses TRBV20-1 and TRBJ2-1; 12 nucleotides agree with TRBD2. Trimming cost V 3 bases and J 9 bases; bases outside gene matches: 15. The CDR3 has 17 residues. CDR1 and CDR2 (germline): DFQATT, SNEGSKA (reference sequence). CDR3: CSASQLAGGGSRGEQFF. CDR3 coding DNA: TGCAGTGCTAGTCAACTAGCGGGGGGCGGATCACGGGGTGAGCAGTTCTTC.